This T cell receptor beta chain is from a study of blood T cell repertoires in COVID-19. Germline values: CDR1 SGHRS, CDR2 YFSETQ. This CDR3 contains 13 residues. Trimming shortened V by 1 base and J by 5 bases, and 6 bases separated the two germline ends. Original handling: Scientists estimated how many nucleated cells there were by amplifying reference gene primers. Profiled with immunoSEQ multiplex PCR; TCRdb holds only in-frame clones, not every one. That table furnishes V, J and clone size, whereas the DNA furnished D and trimming. The table has about 230,000 clones, roughly 82% seen once; the top ten hold about 2.1%.

Sequenced: peripheral blood. The chain links TRBV5-1 to TRBJ2-2; no clear D gene. This TCR derives from a man aged 35 to 55 who had recovered from COVID-19. CDR3 in amino acids: CASSLIQTGELFF. DNA of the CDR3: TGCGCCAGCAGCTTGATACAAACCGGGGAGCTGTTTTTT.